One and the same sample provided the 24 T cell receptor beta chains below, sequenced in a study of blood T cell repertoires in COVID-19. Sequencing was performed with immunoSEQ multiplex PCR; in TCRdb, only in-frame clones are kept and a portion is missing. The sample records 250,000 to 300,000 clones, approximately 86% being singletons. Sequencing was performed on peripheral blood. These receptors were obtained from a man aged 25-40 years with active or convalescent COVID-19.

The rearrangement joins TRBV12-5 to TRBJ1-2; D might be TRBD1 (5 bases). This CDR3 region has 22 residues. In germline, CDR1 is LGHNT, CDR2 FRNRAP. The V end lost 2 bases, the J end lost 3 bases, and 34 bases lay between the germline ends. The CDR3 is CASGLLPPRTIKPGLGDYGYTF. The CDR3 DNA is TGTGCTAGTGGTTTGCTCCCCCCCAGGACGATTAAACCTGGGCTAGGGGACTATGGCTACACCTTC.

The V gene is TRBV11-3, the J gene TRBJ2-3; 13 bases align to TRBD2. Germline lookup yields CDR1 SGHNT and CDR2 YENEEA. The CDR3 covers 16 residues. Germline trimming cut 5 bases from V and 5 bases from J; bases unmatched to any gene: 7. The CDR3 is CASSLGTSGEGDTQYF. The DNA of the CDR3 is TGTGCCAGCAGCCTGGGGACTAGCGGGGAGGGAGATACGCAGTATTTT.

The chain recombines TRBV7-7 with TRBJ2-7; TRBD1 aligns across 9 bases. Trimming cost V 5 bases and J 7 bases; bases outside gene matches: 3. Germline lookup yields CDR1 SSHAT and CDR2 FNYEAQ (reference sequence). This CDR3 has 12 amino acids. The CDR3 sequence is CASSVTGGEQYF. DNA of the CDR3: TGTGCCAGCAGCGTGACAGGGGGGGAGCAGTACTTC.

The V call is TRBV6-6, the J call TRBJ1-3; D remains unclear. Deletions cut 0 bases from V and 4 bases from J, with 10 bases between. CDR3 length equals 15 residues. Looked up from germline, CDR1 is MNHNY and CDR2 is SVGAGI (reference sequence). Here the CDR3 reads CASSYSSGRGNTIYF. The CDR3 nucleotides are TGTGCCAGCAGTTACTCGTCGGGGAGGGGAAACACCATATATTTT.

This clone was observed a few times. The V call is TRBV5-1, the J call TRBJ2-3; 9 bases are shared with TRBD1. The CDR3 extends over 14 amino acids. The V segment lost 7 bases and the J segment 4 bases; nucleotides outside the gene matches: 7. Germline V gene sequence: CDR1 SGHRS, CDR2 YFSETQ. The DNA for the CDR3 is TGCGCCAGCGGGACAGGGCTGATGGCAGATACGCAGTATTTT. Translation: CASGTGLMADTQYF.

In DNA, the CDR3 is TGTGCCAGCAGGGGAGGGAGGAACACTGAAGCTTTCTTT. Its translation is CASRGGRNTEAFF. The V and J genes are TRBV12-3 or TRBV12-4 and TRBJ1-1, with D unclear. V lost 6 bases and J 1 base, leaving 9 bases between the germline ends. The CDR3 sequence is 13 residues long.

V gene TRBV3-1 (or the pseudogene TRBV3-2) combines with J gene TRBJ1-1; D gene unclear. Germline CDR1 is LGHDT and CDR2 is YNNKEL (reference sequence). This CDR3 comprises 11 residues. V was clipped by 2 bases and J by 4 bases, with 2 bases between them. Written as DNA, the CDR3 is TGTGCCAGCAGCCAACGCACTGAAGCTTTCTTT. This codes for CASSQRTEAFF.

The J gene is TRBJ2-1, the V gene TRBV5-6, with TRBD2 identical over 9 bases. Losses at the gene ends were 3 bases for V and 3 bases for J; bases not matched to a gene: 4. Germline V gene lookup returns CDR1 SGHDT and CDR2 YYEEEE. The CDR3 contains 15 residues. CDR3 coding DNA: TGTGCCAGCAGCTCCTATAGCGGGAGCTACAATGAGCAGTTCTTC. Translated, it gives CASSSYSGSYNEQFF.

The chain recombines TRBV19 with TRBJ2-7, with D perhaps TRBD1 (5 bases). This CDR3 is 15 amino acids long. CDR1 and CDR2 (germline): LNHDA, SQIVND (reference sequence). Trimming took 3 bases from V and 2 from J, leaving 14 bases between them. CDR3: CASSMGQGTAYEQYF. The CDR3 DNA is TGTGCCAGTAGTATGGGCCAGGGTACAGCCTACGAGCAGTACTTC.

The chain has TRBV4-1 and TRBJ2-1; the match to TRBD2 covers 9 bases. Germline V gene data show CDR1 as MGHRA and CDR2 as YSYEKL. V dropped 0 bases and J dropped 0; count of bases not matched to a gene: 6. This CDR3 is 18 amino acids long. The CDR3 DNA reads TGCGCCAGCAGCCAAGACGCGAGCGGGGGGCGCTCCTACAATGAGCAGTTCTTC. Protein sequence: CASSQDASGGRSYNEQFF.

The CDR3 nucleotides are TGCGCCAGCAGCCAACCTCTTTCGCGGGACAGGGGGGGCACAGATACGCAGTATTTT. This encodes CASSQPLSRDRGGTDTQYF. The chain recombines TRBV4-1 with TRBJ2-3; 11 bases are shared with TRBD1. Germline trimming cut 2 bases from V and 1 base from J; bases unmatched to any gene: 11. The V gene's germline CDR1 is MGHRA and CDR2 YSYEKL. CDR3 size: 19 residues.

This rearrangement joins TRBV2 to TRBJ1-5; 9 bases fit TRBD1. This CDR3 spans 15 amino acids. V lost 1 base, J lost 6 bases, and 4 bases stayed unmatched. CDR1 SNHLY and CDR2 FYNNEI come from the germline V gene. The chain's CDR3 is CASSEGTGARQPQHF. Written as DNA, the CDR3 is TGTGCCAGCAGTGAAGGGACAGGGGCGCGTCAGCCCCAGCATTTT.

CDR3 nucleotide sequence: TGTGCCAGCAGCTTTCGGGGTACTAATGAAAAACTGTTTTTT. As protein: CASSFRGTNEKLFF. The chain links TRBV13 to TRBJ1-4, with unresolved D. Per the germline V gene, CDR1 is PRHDT and CDR2 is FYEKMQ (reference sequence). V shed 3 bases and J shed 2 bases, with 7 bases lying between them. CDR3 length: 14 amino acids.

This clone was detected once. V gene TRBV6-5 combines with J gene TRBJ2-1, with TRBD1 as a possible D gene (5 bases). CDR3 length equals 14 residues. Germline V CDR1 and CDR2: MNHEY, SVGAGI. V gave up 2 bases and J gave up 7 bases, with 12 bases separating them. In nucleotides, the CDR3 is TGTGCCAGCAGTTACGGGGCTGCCTTAAATGAGCAGTTCTTC. This encodes CASSYGAALNEQFF.

The rearrangement joins TRBV9 to TRBJ1-1; 9 bases line up with TRBD1. The CDR3 totals 15 residues. J gave up 2 bases and V 3 bases, and 5 bases lay outside the gene matches. Germline CDR1 reads SGDLS; CDR2 reads YYNGEE. The CDR3 DNA sequence: TGTGCCAGCAGCGGAAACAGGGGGCGTAACACTGAAGCTTTCTTT. Amino acid sequence: CASSGNRGRNTEAFF.

Concerning this clone itself: Other DNA sequences in this sample translate to the same CDR3. This chain joins TRBV9 and TRBJ2-7; 7 bases align to TRBD1. Trimming took 0 bases from V and 2 from J; bases not matched to a gene: 5. The CDR3 loop spans 15 amino acids. The V gene's germline CDR1 is SGDLS and CDR2 YYNGEE. The CDR3 region has the DNA TGTGCCAGCAGCGTAGCTGGGACAGAGACCTACGAGCAGTACTTC. It specifies CASSVAGTETYEQYF.

The V gene is TRBV5-1, the J gene TRBJ1-3; TRBD1 matches 9 bases. Germline CDR1 reads SGHRS; CDR2 reads YFSETQ. V was clipped by 2 bases and J by 6 bases; unmatched bases: 3. The CDR3 spans 14 residues. The CDR3 region has the DNA TGCGCCAGCAGCTTACGGACAGGGGAAAACACCATATATTTT. It yields the protein CASSLRTGENTIYF. Using reference TRBV5-1 and TRBJ1-3 for the parts outside the CDR3, the full variable domain is KAGVTQTPRYLIKTRGQQVTLSCSPISGHRSVSWYQQTPGQGLQFLFEYFSETQRNKGNFPGRFSGRQFSNSRSEMNVSTLELGDSALYLCASSLRTGENTIYFGEGSWLTVV.

This chain uses TRBV19 with TRBJ1-1, with a possible D match to TRBD1 (5 bases). Germline CDR1 is LNHDA and CDR2 is SQIVND (reference sequence). The CDR3 covers 17 residues. V was trimmed by 1 base and J by 0 bases, leaving 15 bases between them. CDR3: CASSIGVYRTMNTEAFF. The CDR3 DNA sequence: TGTGCCAGTAGTATAGGCGTTTACAGGACCATGAACACTGAAGCTTTCTTT.

The V and J genes are TRBV4-1 and TRBJ1-1; D uncertain. Germline-derived CDR1 and CDR2 are MGHRA and YSYEKL. The length of the CDR3 is 12 residues. The V end was cut by 0 bases, the J end by 11 bases, with 10 bases between. As DNA, the CDR3 is TGCGCCAGCAGCCAAGACCCTGGCAGGGCTTTCTTT. This codes for CASSQDPGRAFF.

The V call is TRBV30, the J call TRBJ1-2; the match to TRBD1 covers 7 bases. Germline assignment: CDR1 GTSNPN and CDR2 SVGIG (reference sequence). V was clipped by 0 bases and J by 5 bases; unmatched bases: 6. CDR3 length: 14 residues. The CDR3 here is CAWSVFGTAYGYTF. The CDR3 nucleotides read TGTGCCTGGAGTGTATTCGGGACAGCTTATGGCTACACCTTC.

The chain uses TRBV4-1 and TRBJ1-4; a weak D match, TRBD1 (6 bases). CDR1 and CDR2 from the germline V gene are MGHRA and YSYEKL. Trimming pared 2 bases from V and 8 bases from J, leaving 15 bases between. This CDR3 contains 15 residues. The CDR3 DNA is TGCGCCAGCAGCCAACTACAGGGCGAAGGGGAAAAACTGTTTTTT. Its translation: CASSQLQGEGEKLFF.

This clone occurred a few times. The CDR3 spells CASSTGQLNTEAFF. The CDR3 DNA reads as TGTGCCAGCAGCACGGGACAGCTCAACACTGAAGCTTTCTTT. J is TRBJ1-1 and V is TRBV9; 7 bases fit TRBD1. With 4 bases clipped from V and 2 bases from J, the junction kept 5 bases outside the gene matches. Germline lookup yields CDR1 SGDLS and CDR2 YYNGEE. The CDR3 extends over 14 amino acids.

The chain links TRBV3-1 (or the pseudogene TRBV3-2) to TRBJ2-3, with D possibly being TRBD1 (6 bases). The CDR3 runs to 16 residues. Germline CDR1 reads LGHDT; CDR2 reads YNNKEL (reference sequence). V lost 0 bases to trimming and J lost 0 bases, with 10 bases between them. The CDR3 region has the DNA TGTGCCAGCAGCCAAGACAGGGGTTCTAGCACAGATACGCAGTATTTT. It translates to CASSQDRGSSTDTQYF.

The chain links TRBV5-5 to TRBJ2-2; the D gene is possibly TRBD1 (6 bases). The CDR3 is 16 residues long. The V end was cut by 5 bases, the J end by 3 bases, with 17 bases between. The V gene's germline CDR1 is SGHKS and CDR2 YYEKEE (reference sequence). Here the CDR3 reads CASSRTGNPDTGELFF. The CDR3 DNA reads TGTGCCAGCAGTCGCACAGGGAACCCTGACACCGGGGAGCTGTTTTTT. The variable domain in full, completed from reference TRBV5-5 and TRBJ2-2, reads DAGVTQSPTHLIKTRGQQVTLRCSPISGHKSVSWYQQVLGQGPQFIFQYYEKEERGRGNFPDRFSARQFPNYSSELNVNALLLGDSALYLCASSRTGNPDTGELFFGEGSRLTVL.